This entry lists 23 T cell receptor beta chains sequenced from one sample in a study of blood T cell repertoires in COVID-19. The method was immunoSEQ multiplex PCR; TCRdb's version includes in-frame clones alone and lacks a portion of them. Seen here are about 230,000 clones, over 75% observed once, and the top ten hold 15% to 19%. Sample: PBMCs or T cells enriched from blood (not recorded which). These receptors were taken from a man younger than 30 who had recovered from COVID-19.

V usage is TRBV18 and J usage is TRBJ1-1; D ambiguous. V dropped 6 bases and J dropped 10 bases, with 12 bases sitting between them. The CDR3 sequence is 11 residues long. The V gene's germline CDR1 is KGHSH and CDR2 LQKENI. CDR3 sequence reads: CASSPVIVAFF. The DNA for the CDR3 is TGTGCCAGCTCCCCAGTTATTGTAGCTTTCTTT.

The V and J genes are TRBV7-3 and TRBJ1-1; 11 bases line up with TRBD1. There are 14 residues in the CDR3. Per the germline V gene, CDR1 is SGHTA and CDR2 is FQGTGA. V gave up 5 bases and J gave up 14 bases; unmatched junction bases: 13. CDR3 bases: TGTGCCAGCAGCCCCGACGGACAGGGGGCAGCAGCCTTCTTT. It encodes CASSPDGQGAAAFF.

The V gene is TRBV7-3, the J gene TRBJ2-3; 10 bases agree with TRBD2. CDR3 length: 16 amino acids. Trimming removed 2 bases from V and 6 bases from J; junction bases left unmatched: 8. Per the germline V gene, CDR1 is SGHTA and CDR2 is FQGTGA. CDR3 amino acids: CASSLGSSGRVDTQYF. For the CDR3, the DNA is TGTGCCAGCAGCTTAGGGTCTAGCGGGAGAGTGGATACGCAGTATTTT.

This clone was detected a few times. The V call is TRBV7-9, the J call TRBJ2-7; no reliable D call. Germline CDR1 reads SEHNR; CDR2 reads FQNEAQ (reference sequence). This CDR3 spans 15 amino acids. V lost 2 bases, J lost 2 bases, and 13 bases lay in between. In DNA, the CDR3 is TGTGCCAGCAGCTTAATTCGCGTATCACCCTACGAGCAGTACTTC. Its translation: CASSLIRVSPYEQYF.

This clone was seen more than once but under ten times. The CDR3 is CAWSRGRGYGYTF. DNA of the CDR3: TGTGCCTGGAGCAGGGGGCGCGGCTATGGCTACACCTTC. The rearrangement joins TRBV30 to TRBJ1-2; 8 bases fit TRBD1. CDR1 and CDR2 from the germline V gene are GTSNPN and SVGIG (reference sequence). The junction had 4 bases not matched to a gene; V was cut back by 3 bases and J by 4 bases. The CDR3 spans 13 residues.

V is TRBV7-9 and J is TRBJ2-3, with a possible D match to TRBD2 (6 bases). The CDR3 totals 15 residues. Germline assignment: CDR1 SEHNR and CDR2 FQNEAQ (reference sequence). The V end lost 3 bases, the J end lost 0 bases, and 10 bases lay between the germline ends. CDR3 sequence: CASSLGLSSTDTQYF. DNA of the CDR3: TGTGCCAGCAGCTTGGGACTGTCTAGCACAGATACGCAGTATTTT.

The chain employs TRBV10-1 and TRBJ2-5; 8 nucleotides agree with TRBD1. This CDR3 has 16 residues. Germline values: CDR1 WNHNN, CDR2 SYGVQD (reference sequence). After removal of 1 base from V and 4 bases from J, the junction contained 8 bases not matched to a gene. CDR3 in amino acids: CASSELTGVGRETQYF. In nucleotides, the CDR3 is TGCGCCAGCAGTGAGTTGACAGGGGTAGGTCGAGAGACCCAGTACTTC.

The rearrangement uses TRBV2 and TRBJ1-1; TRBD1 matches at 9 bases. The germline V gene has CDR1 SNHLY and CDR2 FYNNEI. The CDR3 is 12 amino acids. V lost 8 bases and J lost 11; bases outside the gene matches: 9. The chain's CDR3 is CASGGQGRSAFF. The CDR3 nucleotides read TGTGCCAGCGGCGGACAGGGGCGGTCGGCTTTCTTT. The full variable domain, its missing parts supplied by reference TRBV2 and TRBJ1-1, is EPEVTQTPSHQVTQMGQEVILRCVPISNHLYFYWYRQILGQKVEFLVSFYNNEISEKSEIFDDQFSVERPDGSNFTLKIRSTKLEDSAMYFCASGGQGRSAFFGQGTRLTVV.

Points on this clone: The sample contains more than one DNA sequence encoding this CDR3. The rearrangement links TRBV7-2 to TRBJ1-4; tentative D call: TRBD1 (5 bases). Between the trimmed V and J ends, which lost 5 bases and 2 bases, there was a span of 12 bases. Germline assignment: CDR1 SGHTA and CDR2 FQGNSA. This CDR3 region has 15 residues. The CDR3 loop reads CASSLLGRTNEKLFF. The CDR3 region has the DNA TGTGCCAGCAGCCTCCTGGGGCGGACTAATGAAAAACTGTTTTTT.

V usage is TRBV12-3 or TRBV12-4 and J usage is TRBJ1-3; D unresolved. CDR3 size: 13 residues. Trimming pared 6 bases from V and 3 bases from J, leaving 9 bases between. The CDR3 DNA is TGTGCCAGCAGGCGGATAGGTGGAAACACCATATATTTT. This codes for CASRRIGGNTIYF.

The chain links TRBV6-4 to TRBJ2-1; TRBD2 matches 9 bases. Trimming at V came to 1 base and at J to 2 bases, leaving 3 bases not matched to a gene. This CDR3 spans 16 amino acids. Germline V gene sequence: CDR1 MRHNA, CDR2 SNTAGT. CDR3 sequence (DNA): TGTGCCAGCAGTGACTACGGCGGGGGGGCCTACAATGAGCAGTTCTTC. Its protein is CASSDYGGGAYNEQFF.

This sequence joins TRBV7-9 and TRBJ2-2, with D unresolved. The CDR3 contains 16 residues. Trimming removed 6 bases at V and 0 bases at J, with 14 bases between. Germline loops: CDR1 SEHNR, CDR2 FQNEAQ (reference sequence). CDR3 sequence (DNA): TGTGCCAGCAGGTCCGCTCGCAGTGCGAACACCGGGGAGCTGTTTTTT. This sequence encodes CASRSARSANTGELFF.

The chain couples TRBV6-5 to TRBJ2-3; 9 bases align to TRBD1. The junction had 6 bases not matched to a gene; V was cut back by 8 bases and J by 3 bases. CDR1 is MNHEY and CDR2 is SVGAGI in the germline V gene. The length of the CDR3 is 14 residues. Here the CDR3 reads CASALQGATDTQYF. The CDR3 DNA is TGTGCCAGCGCACTACAGGGGGCTACAGATACGCAGTATTTT.

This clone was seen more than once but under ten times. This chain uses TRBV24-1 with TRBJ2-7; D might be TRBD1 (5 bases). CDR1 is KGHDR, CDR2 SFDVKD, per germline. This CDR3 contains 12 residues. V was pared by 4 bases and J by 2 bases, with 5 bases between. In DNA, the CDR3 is TGTGCCACCAGTGAGGGGCCCTACGAGCAGTACTTC. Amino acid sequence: CATSEGPYEQYF.

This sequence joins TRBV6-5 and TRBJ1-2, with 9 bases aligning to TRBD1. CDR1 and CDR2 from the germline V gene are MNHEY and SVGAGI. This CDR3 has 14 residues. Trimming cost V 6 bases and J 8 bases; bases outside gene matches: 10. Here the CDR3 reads CASRRQQGAFGYTF. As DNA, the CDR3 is TGTGCCAGCAGACGCCAACAGGGGGCGTTCGGCTACACCTTC.

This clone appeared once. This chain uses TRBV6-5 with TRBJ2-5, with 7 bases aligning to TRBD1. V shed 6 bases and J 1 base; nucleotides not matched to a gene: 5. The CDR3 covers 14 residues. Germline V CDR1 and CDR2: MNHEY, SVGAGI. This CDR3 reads CASRRTGVQETQYF. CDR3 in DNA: TGTGCCAGCAGAAGAACAGGGGTCCAAGAGACCCAGTACTTC.

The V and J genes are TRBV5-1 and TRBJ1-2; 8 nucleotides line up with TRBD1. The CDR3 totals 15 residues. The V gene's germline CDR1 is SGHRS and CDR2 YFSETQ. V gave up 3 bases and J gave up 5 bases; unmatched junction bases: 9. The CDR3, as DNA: TGCGCCAGCAGCTCATCAACGGGACAGGAGTATGGCTACACCTTC. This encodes CASSSSTGQEYGYTF. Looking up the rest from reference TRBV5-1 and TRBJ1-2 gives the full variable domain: KAGVTQTPRYLIKTRGQQVTLSCSPISGHRSVSWYQQTPGQGLQFLFEYFSETQRNKGNFPGRFSGRQFSNSRSEMNVSTLELGDSALYLCASSSSTGQEYGYTFGSGTRLTVV.

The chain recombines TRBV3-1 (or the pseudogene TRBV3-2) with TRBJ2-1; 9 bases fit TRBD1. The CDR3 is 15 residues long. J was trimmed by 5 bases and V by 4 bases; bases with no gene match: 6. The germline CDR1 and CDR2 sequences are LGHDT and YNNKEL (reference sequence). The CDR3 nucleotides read TGTGCCAGCAGCCCCGGGACAGGGAGCCACAATGAGCAGTTCTTC. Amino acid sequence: CASSPGTGSHNEQFF.

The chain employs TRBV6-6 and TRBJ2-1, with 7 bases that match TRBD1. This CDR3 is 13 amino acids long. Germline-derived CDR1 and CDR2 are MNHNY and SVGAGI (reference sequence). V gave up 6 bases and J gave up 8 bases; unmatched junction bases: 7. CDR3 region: CASRYQGVDEQFF. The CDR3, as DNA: TGTGCCAGCAGATACCAGGGGGTCGATGAGCAGTTCTTC.

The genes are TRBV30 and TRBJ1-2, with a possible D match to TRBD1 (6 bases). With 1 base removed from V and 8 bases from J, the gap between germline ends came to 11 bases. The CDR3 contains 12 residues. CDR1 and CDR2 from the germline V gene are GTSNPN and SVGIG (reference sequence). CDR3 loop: CAWSAGVGGYTF. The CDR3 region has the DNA TGTGCCTGGAGTGCAGGGGTAGGAGGCTACACCTTC.

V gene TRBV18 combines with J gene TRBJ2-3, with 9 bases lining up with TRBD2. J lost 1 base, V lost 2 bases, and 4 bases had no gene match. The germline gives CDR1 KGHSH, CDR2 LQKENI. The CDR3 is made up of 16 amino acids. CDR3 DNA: TGTGCCAGCTCACCATATAGCGGGGGCCGCACAGATACGCAGTATTTT. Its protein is CASSPYSGGRTDTQYF.

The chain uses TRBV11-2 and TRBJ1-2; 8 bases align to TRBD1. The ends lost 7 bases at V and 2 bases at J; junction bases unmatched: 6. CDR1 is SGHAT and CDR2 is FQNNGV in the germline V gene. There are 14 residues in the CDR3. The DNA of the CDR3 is TGTGCCAGCACCTTCGGACAGGGCAACTATGGCTACACCTTC. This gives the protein CASTFGQGNYGYTF.

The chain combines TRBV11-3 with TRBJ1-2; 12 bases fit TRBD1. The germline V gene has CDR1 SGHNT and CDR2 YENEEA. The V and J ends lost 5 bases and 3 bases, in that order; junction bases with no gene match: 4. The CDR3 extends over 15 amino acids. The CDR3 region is CASSPGQGAYYGYTF. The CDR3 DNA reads TGTGCCAGCAGCCCGGGACAGGGGGCGTACTATGGCTACACCTTC.